The 15 T cell receptor beta chains in this list originate from one sample, sequenced in a study of T cells in Graves' hyperthyroidism and ophthalmopathy. Amplified TCR beta CDR3 regions derived from RNA transcripts. First-round RT-PCR targeting the TCR CDR3 was performed with the HTBI primer set. TCRdb re-derived calls from the multiplex PCR reads in MiXCR, one entry per CDR3 protein. The data show a few hundred thousand distinct CDR3 sequences, with 14% seen just once and 4.5% to 6% held by the top ten. The material sequenced was blood. The origin of the receptors is a woman in her thirties with Graves' hyperthyroidism that later progressed to Graves' ophthalmopathy.

This clonotype was seen more than once but under ten times. This chain joins TRBV5-1 and TRBJ2-7; 7 nucleotides agree with TRBD1. Germline CDR1 SGHRS, CDR2 YFSETQ. The CDR3 contains 16 residues. The V segment lost 4 bases and the J segment 4 bases; nucleotides outside the gene matches: 14. CDR3 bases: TGCGCCAGCAGCCCTCCCCCAAACAGGGGCAAGTACGAGCAGTACTTC. This encodes CASSPPPNRGKYEQYF.

This clonotype was seen ten or more times. The rearrangement joins TRBV2 to TRBJ2-5, with D uncertain. Deletions cut 0 bases from V and 1 base from J, with 9 bases between. The CDR3 length is 15 residues. Per the germline V gene, CDR1 is SNHLY and CDR2 is FYNNEI. The CDR3 region is CASSEAEWGQETQYF. The DNA for the CDR3 is TGTGCCAGCAGTGAAGCAGAATGGGGCCAAGAGACCCAGTACTTC.

This clonotype was counted ten times or more. The J gene is TRBJ2-2, the V gene TRBV29-1; perhaps D is TRBD1 or TRBD2 (6 bases each). The CDR3 loop spans 13 amino acids. V was shortened by 6 bases and J by 7 bases, with 15 bases between the two germline ends. Germline CDR1 and CDR2: SQVTM and ANQGSEA. The CDR3 DNA reads as TGCAGCGTGGGGACGGGGGCCGGCGGGGAGCTGTTTTTT. Amino acid sequence: CSVGTGAGGELFF.

Remarks on this clonotype: This may stem from a read error, because a much larger clone lies one nucleotide away. V usage is TRBV12-3 or TRBV12-4 and J usage is TRBJ2-4; D might be TRBD2 (6 bases). The V end was cut by 5 bases, the J end by 8 bases, with 19 bases between. This CDR3 has 15 residues. The CDR3 nucleotides read TGTGCCAGCAGTCCTTGGGCGGGGTTAGGGGACATTCAGTACTTC. Amino acid sequence: CASSPWAGLGDIQYF.

The V call is TRBV4-2, the J call TRBJ2-5; 12 bases are a match to TRBD2. The CDR3 contains 15 residues. V lost 0 bases and J lost 8; bases outside the gene matches: 4. Germline V gives CDR1 LGHNA, CDR2 YNFKEQ. CDR3 sequence reads: CASSQEGTSGFTQYF. CDR3 sequence (DNA): TGTGCCAGCAGCCAAGAGGGGACTAGCGGGTTTACCCAGTACTTC.

To note about this clonotype: One junction end does not reproduce the germline sequence, and a read error may be involved. The chain employs TRBV24-1 and TRBJ2-1; unclear D gene. This CDR3 contains 14 residues. In germline, CDR1 is KGHDR, CDR2 SFDVKD. CDR3 in DNA: TGTGCCACCAGTGACCTCCCCAGCAATGATGAGCCGTTCTTC. Protein product: CATSDLPSNDEPFF.

V usage is TRBV11-2 and J usage is TRBJ1-1, with D unresolved. The germline CDR1 and CDR2 sequences are SGHAT and FQNNGV. V lost 0 bases and J lost 4, with 9 bases in between. This CDR3 is built from 14 residues. CDR3 DNA sequence: TGTGCCAGCAGCTTAGATTTAGGGAGCACTGAAGCTTTCTTT. Its protein product is CASSLDLGSTEAFF. The full variable domain, completed using reference TRBV11-2 and TRBJ1-1, is EAGVAQSPRYKIIEKRQSVAFWCNPISGHATLYWYQQILGQGPKLLIQFQNNGVVDDSQLPKDRFSAERLKGVDSTLKIQPAKLEDSAVYLCASSLDLGSTEAFFGQGTRLTVV.

This clonotype was detected ten times or more. V usage is TRBV28 and J usage is TRBJ1-5, with D possibly matching TRBD1 (5 bases). V gave up 3 bases and J gave up 2 bases, with 11 bases separating them. The CDR3 length is 15 residues. Germline V CDR1 and CDR2: MDHEN, SYDVKM. CDR3 DNA: TGTGCCAGCAGTTTTGGGGGGGAAGGCAATCAGCCCCAGCATTTT. Protein product: CASSFGGEGNQPQHF.

On this clonotype: Given a much more abundant clone one base away, this may be a read error. The chain is built from TRBV15 and TRBJ1-2; D ambiguous. Trimming pared 1 base from V and 12 bases from J, leaving 21 bases between. Germline V gene lookup returns CDR1 LNHNV and CDR2 YYDKDF (reference sequence). The CDR3 consists of 15 residues. CDR3 in amino acids: CATSRAIVMSGGHTF. The CDR3 DNA reads as TGTGCCACCAGCAGAGCCATAGTCATGTCGGGCGGCCACACCTTC.

This clonotype came up many times. This chain links TRBV28 with TRBJ2-7; 12 nucleotides match TRBD2. This CDR3 is 15 amino acids long. Germline loops: CDR1 MDHEN, CDR2 SYDVKM. J was trimmed by 7 bases and V by 6 bases; bases with no gene match: 10. Here the CDR3 DNA reads TGTGCCAGCAGCCGGGCTAGCGGGAGGGCCGGGGAGCAGTACTTC. It codes for CASSRASGRAGEQYF.

The V and J genes are TRBV28 and TRBJ1-4; a weak D match, TRBD1 (5 bases). V lost 11 bases to trimming and J lost 7 bases, with 14 bases between them. The CDR3 is made up of 12 amino acids. The germline V gene has CDR1 MDHEN and CDR2 SYDVKM. The CDR3 DNA reads as TGTGCCGGACGGGGACGGACTGAAAAACTGTTTTTT. This translates into CAGRGRTEKLFF.

This clonotype was counted a few times. The chain carries TRBV19 and TRBJ2-1; 10 nucleotides match TRBD2. CDR3 length: 19 residues. The germline gives CDR1 LNHDA, CDR2 SQIVND (reference sequence). Trimming at V came to 4 bases and at J to 7 bases, leaving 19 bases not matched to a gene. The CDR3 region has the DNA TGTGCCAGTAGTAGAGCCCCTAGCGCTAGCGGGAGCTTCCGAAATGAGCAGTTCTTC. It is translated as CASSRAPSASGSFRNEQFF.

This chain links TRBV12-5 with TRBJ1-4; D might be TRBD1 (6 bases). The length of the CDR3 is 16 residues. Germline CDR1 reads LGHNT; CDR2 reads FRNRAP. Trimming shortened V by 1 base and J by 7 bases, and 16 bases separated the two germline ends. The CDR3 DNA sequence: TGTGCTAGTGGTTTGGGGGACACTACCGGCGGTGAAAAACTGTTTTTT. This gives the protein CASGLGDTTGGEKLFF.

This clonotype was detected many times. This chain's CDR3 is CASMLQGGHEQYF. The CDR3 nucleotides read TGTGCCAGCATGCTTCAAGGTGGCCACGAGCAGTACTTC. The V gene is TRBV28, the J gene TRBJ2-7, with unresolved D. Looked up from germline, CDR1 is MDHEN and CDR2 is SYDVKM. V was trimmed by 7 bases and J by 5 bases, leaving 15 bases between them. CDR3 length: 13 amino acids.

A note on this clonotype: A read error may produce the germline difference seen at one junction end. The CDR3 reads CASSYSGLATVF. The CDR3, as DNA: TGTGCCAGCAGTTACTCGGGACTAGCGACCGTCTTC. The V gene is TRBV6-6, the J gene TRBJ2-1, with 10 positions matching TRBD2. Germline V gene sequence: CDR1 MNHNY, CDR2 SVGAGI (reference sequence). This CDR3 has 12 residues.